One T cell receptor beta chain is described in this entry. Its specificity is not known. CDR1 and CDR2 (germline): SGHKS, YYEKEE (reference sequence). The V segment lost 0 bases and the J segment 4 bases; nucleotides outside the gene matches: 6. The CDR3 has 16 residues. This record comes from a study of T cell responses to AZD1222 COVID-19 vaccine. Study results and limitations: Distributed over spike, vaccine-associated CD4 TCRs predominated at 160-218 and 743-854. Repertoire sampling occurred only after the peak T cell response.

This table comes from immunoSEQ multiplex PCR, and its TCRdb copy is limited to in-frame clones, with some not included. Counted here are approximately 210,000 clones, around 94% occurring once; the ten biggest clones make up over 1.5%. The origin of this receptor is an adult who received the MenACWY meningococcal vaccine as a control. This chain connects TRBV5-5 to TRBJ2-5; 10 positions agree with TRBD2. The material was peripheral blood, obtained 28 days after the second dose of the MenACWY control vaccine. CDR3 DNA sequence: TGTGCCAGCAGCTTGGAGGATAGCGGGGGGACAGAGACCCAGTACTTC. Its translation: CASSLEDSGGTETQYF.